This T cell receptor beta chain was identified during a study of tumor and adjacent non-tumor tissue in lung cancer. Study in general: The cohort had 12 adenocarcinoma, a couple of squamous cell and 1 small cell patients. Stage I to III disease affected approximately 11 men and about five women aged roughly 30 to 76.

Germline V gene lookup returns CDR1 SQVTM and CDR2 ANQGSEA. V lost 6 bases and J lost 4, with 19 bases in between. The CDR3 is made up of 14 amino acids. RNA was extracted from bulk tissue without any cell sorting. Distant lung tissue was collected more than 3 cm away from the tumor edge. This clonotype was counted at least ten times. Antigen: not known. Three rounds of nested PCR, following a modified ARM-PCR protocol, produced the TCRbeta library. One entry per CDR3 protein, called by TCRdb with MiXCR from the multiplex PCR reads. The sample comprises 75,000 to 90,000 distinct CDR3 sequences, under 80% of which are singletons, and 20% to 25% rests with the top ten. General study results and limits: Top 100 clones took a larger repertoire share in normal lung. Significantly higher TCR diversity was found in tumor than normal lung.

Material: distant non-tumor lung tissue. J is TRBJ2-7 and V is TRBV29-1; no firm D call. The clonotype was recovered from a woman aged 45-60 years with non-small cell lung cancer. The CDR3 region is CSVIEKGRTYEQYF. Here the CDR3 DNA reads TGCAGCGTGATAGAGAAGGGCCGAACGTACGAGCAGTACTTC.